A single sample gave rise to the 23 T cell receptor beta chains below, sequenced in a study of cytomegalovirus exposure and HLA in healthy donors. Vbeta (60) and Jbeta (13) primers were used in the PCR. The data were produced by immunoSEQ multiplex PCR, yet TCRdb's version contains in-frame clones alone and is incomplete. The sample holds 110,000 to 150,000 clones, about 79% seen once. Sequenced material: PBMCs. Every receptor here comes from a woman aged 25 to 39 in good health and CMV-seronegative.

The genes are TRBV12-5 and TRBJ1-1, with D unresolved. Between the trimmed V and J ends, which lost 1 base and 0 bases, there was a span of 6 bases. This CDR3 spans 14 amino acids. Germline CDR1 reads LGHNT; CDR2 reads FRNRAP. The CDR3 DNA is TGTGCTAGTGGTTTGGGCGGCTTGAACACTGAAGCTTTCTTT. This translates into CASGLGGLNTEAFF.

The genes are TRBV7-9 and TRBJ1-1; no clear D gene. Germline CDR1 is SEHNR and CDR2 is FQNEAQ (reference sequence). The V and J ends lost 8 bases and 6 bases respectively, with 4 bases between them. The length of the CDR3 is 9 residues. The CDR3 loop is CASGPEAFF. The CDR3 region has the DNA TGTGCCAGCGGCCCTGAAGCTTTCTTT.

The chain recombines TRBV2 with TRBJ1-1; tentatively, D is TRBD1 (6 bases). V dropped 5 bases and J dropped 0 bases, with 13 bases sitting between them. The CDR3 is made up of 15 amino acids. Germline CDR1 is SNHLY and CDR2 is FYNNEI. DNA of the CDR3: TGTGCCAGCAGTCCCGGAGGACAGATGAACACTGAAGCTTTCTTT. Its translation: CASSPGGQMNTEAFF.

This clone was observed once. The chain uses TRBV7-6 and TRBJ1-1; the D is unclear. Trimming shortened V by 5 bases and J by 1 base, and 8 bases separated the two germline ends. The germline gives CDR1 SGHVS, CDR2 FNYEAQ. CDR3 length: 13 residues. CDR3 sequence (DNA): TGTGCCAGCAGCGGTCAGGAGAACACTGAAGCTTTCTTT. This gives the protein CASSGQENTEAFF.

The chain is built from TRBV5-1 and TRBJ2-3; D call uncertain. Germline CDR1 SGHRS, CDR2 YFSETQ. The CDR3 runs 15 residues. V lost 4 bases, J lost 1 base, and 13 bases lay in between. CDR3 DNA sequence: TGCGCCAGCAGCCCAGGATCCCCTGGCACAGATACGCAGTATTTT. This encodes CASSPGSPGTDTQYF. The full variable domain, completed using reference TRBV5-1 and TRBJ2-3, is KAGVTQTPRYLIKTRGQQVTLSCSPISGHRSVSWYQQTPGQGLQFLFEYFSETQRNKGNFPGRFSGRQFSNSRSEMNVSTLELGDSALYLCASSPGSPGTDTQYFGPGTRLTVL.

The chain has TRBV23-1 and TRBJ2-6, with D tentatively TRBD2 (5 bases). TRBV23-1 is designated an ORF whose function remains uncertain. V was trimmed by 3 bases and J by 3 bases, leaving 12 bases between them. The CDR3 covers 16 residues. The CDR3 region is CASSHPRRCGANVLTF. The CDR3 nucleotides are TGCGCCAGCAGTCACCCCAGGAGGTGTGGGGCCAACGTCCTGACTTTC.

V usage is TRBV6-1 and J usage is TRBJ2-1; D may be TRBD1 (6 bases). CDR3 length: 16 residues. The V end was cut by 4 bases, the J end by 4 bases, with 17 bases between. CDR1 MNHNS and CDR2 SASEGT come from the germline V gene. In DNA form, the CDR3 reads TGTGCCAGCAGTGCGACTGGACAGACCACTTACAATGAGCAGTTCTTC. Amino acids: CASSATGQTTYNEQFF.

This rearrangement joins TRBV7-3 to TRBJ2-1; the match to TRBD2 covers 8 bases. Per the germline V gene, CDR1 is SGHTA and CDR2 is FQGTGA. The CDR3 is made up of 16 amino acids. Trimming at V came to 1 base and at J to 0 bases, leaving 2 bases not matched to a gene. Here the CDR3 reads CASSLRTSLSYNEQFF. DNA of the CDR3: TGTGCCAGCAGCTTAAGGACTAGCCTCTCCTACAATGAGCAGTTCTTC.

This chain uses TRBV5-6 with TRBJ1-1, with 7 bases identical to TRBD1. The CDR3 contains 16 residues. In germline, CDR1 is SGHDT, CDR2 YYEEEE. Germline trimming cut 2 bases from V and 5 bases from J; bases unmatched to any gene: 12. CDR3: CASSLFGGGERTEAFF. In nucleotides, the CDR3 is TGTGCCAGCAGCTTATTTGGAGGGGGCGAAAGGACTGAAGCTTTCTTT. Together with reference TRBV5-6 and TRBJ1-1, the CDR3 gives the full variable domain: DAGVTQSPTHLIKTRGQQVTLRCSPKSGHDTVSWYQQALGQGPQFIFQYYEEEERQRGNFPDRFSGHQFPNYSSELNVNALLLGDSALYLCASSLFGGGERTEAFFGQGTRLTVV.

This clone was picked up a small number of times. The genes are TRBV11-2 and TRBJ1-4; D is undetermined. Trimming left V 0 bases short and J 5 bases short, with 10 bases between. There are 15 residues in the CDR3. Germline loops: CDR1 SGHAT, CDR2 FQNNGV. DNA of the CDR3: TGTGCCAGCAGCTTAGATCGGGGAGTCAATGAAAAACTGTTTTTT. Its translation: CASSLDRGVNEKLFF.

The CDR3 reads CASSQVSGTGGDGYTF. The CDR3 DNA sequence: TGTGCCAGCAGCCAAGTCTCCGGGACAGGGGGCGATGGCTACACCTTC. This chain joins TRBV4-2 and TRBJ1-2; 12 bases fit TRBD1. CDR3 length: 16 residues. Per germline, CDR1 LGHNA and CDR2 YNFKEQ. V trimming: 1 base; J trimming: 6 bases; junction bases outside the gene matches: 6.

V gene TRBV29-1 combines with J gene TRBJ2-2; TRBD1 matches 9 bases. Losses at the gene ends were 8 bases for V and 3 bases for J; bases not matched to a gene: 4. Germline CDR1 and CDR2: SQVTM and ANQGSEA. This CDR3 is 13 amino acids long. The CDR3 region is CSLTGGHTGELFF. CDR3 coding DNA: TGCAGCCTCACAGGGGGCCACACCGGGGAGCTGTTTTTT.

The table lists this clone with a few counts. The genes are TRBV27 and TRBJ1-5; TRBD1 matches 7 bases. The V segment lost 5 bases and the J segment 3 bases; nucleotides outside the gene matches: 4. The CDR3 is 14 amino acids. Germline assignment: CDR1 MNHEY and CDR2 SMNVEV (reference sequence). The CDR3 DNA reads as TGTGCCAGCAGTCCGGGGACAGACAATCAGCCCCAGCATTTT. This sequence encodes CASSPGTDNQPQHF.

The chain recombines TRBV7-3 with TRBJ1-1; 9 nucleotides agree with TRBD1. Germline V gives CDR1 SGHTA, CDR2 FQGTGA. CDR3 size: 15 residues. V dropped 2 bases and J dropped 5; count of bases not matched to a gene: 6. The DNA for the CDR3 is TGTGCCAGCAGCTTAGCGCCGACAGGGGGAACTGAAGCTTTCTTT. This codes for CASSLAPTGGTEAFF.

This rearrangement joins TRBV13 to TRBJ2-7; 10 bases fit TRBD1. V dropped 0 bases and J dropped 2; count of bases not matched to a gene: 1. This CDR3 is 15 amino acids long. The germline gives CDR1 PRHDT, CDR2 FYEKMQ (reference sequence). The DNA for the CDR3 is TGTGCCAGCAGCTTAGGGACAGGGGGCACCTACGAGCAGTACTTC. The encoded protein is CASSLGTGGTYEQYF.

This clone was seen more than once but under ten times. The chain uses TRBV9 and TRBJ1-4; 9 positions agree with TRBD1. The ends lost 2 bases at V and 4 bases at J; junction bases unmatched: 3. This CDR3 spans 15 amino acids. The V gene's germline CDR1 is SGDLS and CDR2 YYNGEE. CDR3 nucleotide sequence: TGTGCCAGCAGCGTGGGACAGGGAGGTAATGAAAAACTGTTTTTT. Protein product: CASSVGQGGNEKLFF.

The chain carries TRBV6-1 and TRBJ1-5; 8 bases map to TRBD1. Trimming cost V 8 bases and J 1 base; bases outside gene matches: 4. This CDR3 contains 14 residues. Germline-derived CDR1 and CDR2 are MNHNS and SASEGT. CDR3 sequence reads: CASGGQGSNQPQHF. In DNA, the CDR3 is TGTGCCAGCGGTGGACAGGGAAGCAATCAGCCCCAGCATTTT.

The CDR3 bases are TGTGCCAGCAGCTCCCCCGGGACAGGGCGCGAGCAGTACTTC. This codes for CASSSPGTGREQYF. The V call is TRBV7-8, the J call TRBJ2-7, with 9 bases matching TRBD1. CDR3 length: 14 residues. V gave up 4 bases and J gave up 6 bases; unmatched junction bases: 7. Germline CDR1 reads SGHVS; CDR2 reads FQNEAQ.

The V gene is TRBV9, the J gene TRBJ2-1, with D possibly being TRBD1 (6 bases). The germline CDR1 and CDR2 sequences are SGDLS and YYNGEE. The CDR3 has 16 amino acids. Trimming took off 4 bases at V and 8 bases at J, with 22 bases between the two ends. The CDR3 is CASSPTTGIGSYEQFF. The CDR3 coding sequence is TGTGCCAGCAGCCCAACTACAGGGATCGGTAGCTATGAGCAGTTCTTC. The full variable domain, in which reference TRBV9 and TRBJ2-1 provide the parts outside the CDR3, is DSGVTQTPKHLITATGQRVTLRCSPRSGDLSVYWYQQSLDQGLQFLIQYYNGEERAKGNILERFSAQQFPDLHSELNLSSLELGDSALYFCASSPTTGIGSYEQFFGPGTRLTVL.

The chain joins TRBV6-5 to TRBJ1-6, with D perhaps matching TRBD1 (5 bases). The CDR3 is 14 amino acids. CDR1 and CDR2 from the germline V gene are MNHEY and SVGAGI. Trimming stripped 6 bases from V and 6 bases from J, with 12 bases between. CDR3 coding DNA: TGTGCCAGCAGCCCCGGGAGGGGTAATTCACCCCTCCACTTT. Encoded protein: CASSPGRGNSPLHF.

The chain combines TRBV27 with TRBJ2-1; D may be TRBD1 (5 bases). CDR3 length: 16 residues. V was clipped by 8 bases and J by 7 bases, with 24 bases between them. The germline V gene has CDR1 MNHEY and CDR2 SMNVEV (reference sequence). The CDR3 coding sequence is TGTGCCAGCCCCGAGAGATGGCGGACATCTACAAATGAGCAGTTCTTC. It yields the protein CASPERWRTSTNEQFF.

There are many counts of this clone. The chain uses TRBV6-1 and TRBJ1-6, with D possibly matching TRBD1 (5 bases). Germline assignment: CDR1 MNHNS and CDR2 SASEGT. The length of the CDR3 is 14 residues. V was trimmed by 7 bases and J by 7 bases, leaving 14 bases between them. The CDR3 nucleotides read TGTGCCAGCACCTCAACAAGGGGAAATTCACCCCTCCACTTT. Protein sequence: CASTSTRGNSPLHF.

The chain couples TRBV19 to TRBJ2-7, with TRBD1 matching over 7 bases. CDR1 LNHDA and CDR2 SQIVND come from the germline V gene (reference sequence). With V trimmed by 5 bases and J by 2 bases, 0 bases remained unmatched. This CDR3 has 12 amino acids. CDR3 protein: CASSQGAYEQYF. The CDR3 DNA follows: TGTGCCAGTAGTCAGGGGGCCTACGAGCAGTACTTC.